These 30 T cell receptor beta chains originate from one sample sequenced in a study of blood T cell repertoires in COVID-19. This table comes from immunoSEQ multiplex PCR, and its TCRdb copy is limited to in-frame clones, with some not included. The sample yields some 93,000 clones, roughly 79% seen once. Sequencing was done on a sample of peripheral blood. These receptors all stem from a man aged 70-80 years with acute or convalescent COVID-19.

This sequence joins TRBV19 and TRBJ1-5, with unresolved D. Germline V gives CDR1 LNHDA, CDR2 SQIVND (reference sequence). There are 15 residues in the CDR3. V lost 3 bases, J lost 1 base, and 10 bases lay in between. In DNA, the CDR3 is TGTGCCAGTAGTATTGCACTGACAAGCAATCAGCCCCAGCATTTT. It codes for CASSIALTSNQPQHF.

The V gene is TRBV19, the J gene TRBJ2-7, with 8 nucleotides matching TRBD2. With 8 bases clipped from V and 4 bases from J, the junction kept 10 bases outside the gene matches. The CDR3 runs to 14 residues. CDR1 and CDR2 (germline): LNHDA, SQIVND (reference sequence). The CDR3 is CASRRREGRYEQYF. In DNA, the CDR3 is TGTGCCAGTCGCCGACGGGAGGGCCGATACGAGCAGTACTTC.

This chain links TRBV20-1 with TRBJ1-6, with no clear D. Germline V lookup: CDR1 DFQATT, CDR2 SNEGSKA (reference sequence). The CDR3 contains 13 residues. V gave up 3 bases and J gave up 7 bases, with 10 bases separating them. In DNA, the CDR3 is TGCAGTGCTAGTGACGAGCCCAATTCACCCCTCCACTTT. Protein product: CSASDEPNSPLHF.

This rearrangement joins TRBV6-1 to TRBJ1-2; TRBD1 is a possible D gene (5 bases). The V gene lost 2 bases and the J gene lost 4 bases, with 17 bases spanning the gap. CDR3 size: 16 residues. Germline CDR1 and CDR2: MNHNS and SASEGT. The CDR3 here is CASSESRPTEPYGYTF. CDR3 in DNA: TGTGCCAGCAGTGAATCTAGACCGACAGAGCCCTATGGCTACACCTTC.

This chain uses TRBV7-9 with TRBJ2-7; the D gene is possibly TRBD1 (5 bases). There are 14 residues in the CDR3. Germline lookup yields CDR1 SEHNR and CDR2 FQNEAQ (reference sequence). V gave up 3 bases and J gave up 6 bases, with 15 bases separating them. CDR3 nucleotide sequence: TGTGCCAGCAGCTTTTATCCAGGGCACGGCGAGCAGTACTTC. Its translation: CASSFYPGHGEQYF.

This clone has only one observation. J is TRBJ2-7 and V is TRBV7-9, with 8 bases that match TRBD1. V shed 4 bases, J shed 0 bases, and the junction held 17 bases outside the gene matches. Germline CDR1 SEHNR, CDR2 FQNEAQ (reference sequence). CDR3 length equals 19 residues. The CDR3 coding sequence is TGTGCCAGCAGCTCGCCGACTACCGGGACAGGTCTTACCTCCTACGAGCAGTACTTC. It is translated as CASSSPTTGTGLTSYEQYF.

The chain uses TRBV18 and TRBJ1-1; D is possibly TRBD1 (5 bases). Germline-derived CDR1 and CDR2 are KGHSH and LQKENI. The CDR3 is 16 residues long. V shed 2 bases and J shed 1 base, with 14 bases lying between them. This CDR3 is CASSPSTEPGNTEAFF. CDR3 nucleotides: TGTGCCAGCTCACCATCGACAGAACCGGGGAACACTGAAGCTTTCTTT.

The gene calls are TRBV19 and TRBJ1-5; 8 bases map to TRBD1. The junction had 5 bases not matched to a gene; V was cut back by 4 bases and J by 3 bases. Germline V gives CDR1 LNHDA, CDR2 SQIVND (reference sequence). The CDR3 has 15 amino acids. The CDR3 sequence: CASSRSTGDNQPQHF. CDR3 nucleotides: TGTGCCAGTAGTAGATCGACAGGGGACAATCAGCCCCAGCATTTT.

V is TRBV5-5 and J is TRBJ1-4; possible D gene TRBD1, 6 bases. This CDR3 contains 15 residues. Trimming pared 1 base from V and 7 bases from J, leaving 14 bases between. Germline V lookup: CDR1 SGHKS, CDR2 YYEKEE (reference sequence). CDR3 in DNA: TGTGCCAGCAGCTTGTTGGCACAGGGTTCTGAAAAACTGTTTTTT. Residues: CASSLLAQGSEKLFF.

This clone came up once. The chain joins TRBV30 to TRBJ1-1, with TRBD1 as a possible D gene (6 bases). This CDR3 region has 13 residues. V was clipped by 2 bases and J by 5 bases, with 12 bases between them. Germline V gene data show CDR1 as GTSNPN and CDR2 as SVGIG (reference sequence). CDR3 amino acids: CAWSLGGNTEAFF. Here the CDR3 DNA reads TGTGCCTGGAGTTTAGGGGGTAATACTGAAGCTTTCTTT.

This clone has just a few counts. V gene TRBV5-1 combines with J gene TRBJ2-7; 8 bases fit TRBD1. The junction had 4 bases not matched to a gene; V was cut back by 0 bases and J by 5 bases. The length of the CDR3 is 14 residues. Germline V lookup: CDR1 SGHRS, CDR2 YFSETQ. This CDR3 is CASSLGTGWNEQYF. The CDR3 DNA sequence: TGCGCCAGCAGCTTGGGGACAGGGTGGAACGAGCAGTACTTC.

J is TRBJ2-1 and V is TRBV6-5; TRBD2 aligns across 8 bases. Germline V gene lookup returns CDR1 MNHEY and CDR2 SVGAGI. V trimming: 2 bases; J trimming: 4 bases; junction bases outside the gene matches: 7. There are 16 residues in the CDR3. Here the CDR3 reads CASSYRGRTQYNEQFF. The DNA of the CDR3 is TGTGCCAGCAGTTACCGCGGGAGGACACAATACAATGAGCAGTTCTTC.

CDR3 sequence: CASSIKGRTGGLETQYF. In nucleotides, the CDR3 is TGTGCCAGTAGTATTAAAGGGCGGACAGGGGGTTTAGAGACCCAGTACTTC. The rearrangement joins TRBV19 to TRBJ2-5; TRBD1 agrees at 10 bases. Trimming removed 3 bases from V and 4 bases from J; junction bases left unmatched: 11. The CDR3 contains 17 residues. Per germline, CDR1 LNHDA and CDR2 SQIVND (reference sequence).

This chain links TRBV13 with TRBJ2-7; D is ambiguous. Trimming removed 7 bases at V and 6 bases at J, with 19 bases between. CDR3 size: 14 residues. The germline CDR1 and CDR2 sequences are PRHDT and FYEKMQ (reference sequence). In DNA form, the CDR3 reads TGTGCCAGCACCCTACAAACCGGAACGGGCGAGCAGTACTTC. Its protein product is CASTLQTGTGEQYF. The whole variable domain, filled in from reference TRBV13 and TRBJ2-7, reads AAGVIQSPRHLIKEKRETATLKCYPIPRHDTVYWYQQGPGQDPQFLISFYEKMQSDKGSIPDRFSAQQFSDYHSELNMSSLELGDSALYFCASTLQTGTGEQYFGPGTRLTVT.

The chain links TRBV19 to TRBJ2-7; 9 positions match TRBD2. The germline V gene has CDR1 LNHDA and CDR2 SQIVND (reference sequence). After removal of 5 bases from V and 3 bases from J, the junction contained 11 bases not matched to a gene. The CDR3 totals 16 residues. The CDR3 protein is CASSPRLAEGFYEQYF. The CDR3 DNA is TGTGCCAGTAGTCCTCGACTAGCGGAGGGGTTCTACGAGCAGTACTTC.

This clone came up once. V is TRBV10-3 and J is TRBJ1-1; 7 bases match TRBD1. Germline trimming cut 3 bases from V and 4 bases from J; bases unmatched to any gene: 11. The CDR3 contains 16 residues. From germline, CDR1 is ENHRY and CDR2 SYGVKD. CDR3 residues: CAISDRGGSLSTEAFF. Here the CDR3 DNA reads TGTGCCATCAGTGATAGAGGGGGCTCGCTCTCCACTGAAGCTTTCTTT.

V is TRBV15 and J is TRBJ2-1; 13 bases agree with TRBD2. J was trimmed by 5 bases and V by 0 bases; bases with no gene match: 4. Germline lookup yields CDR1 LNHNV and CDR2 YYDKDF (reference sequence). The CDR3 loop spans 17 amino acids. CDR3 amino acids: CATSRERGLAGNNEQFF. The CDR3, as DNA: TGTGCCACCAGCAGAGAAAGGGGACTAGCGGGAAACAATGAGCAGTTCTTC.

V usage is TRBV12-2 and J usage is TRBJ1-5; no check of the table's D call, TRBD1, against the DNA was made. TRBV12-2 is tagged as a pseudogene. CDR3 length equals 15 residues. The DNA of the CDR3 is TGTGCAAGTCGCTTAGTCAGGGCTCCCAATCAGCCCCAGCATTTT. It is translated as CASRLVRAPNQPQHF.

The gene calls are TRBV19 and TRBJ2-3; the D gene is possibly TRBD2 (5 bases). Germline V gene lookup returns CDR1 LNHDA and CDR2 SQIVND (reference sequence). Trimming shortened V by 11 bases and J by 2 bases, and 8 bases separated the two germline ends. CDR3 length equals 11 residues. The CDR3, as DNA: TGTGCCGCGGGTTCCACAGATACGCAGTATTTT. Translation: CAAGSTDTQYF.

Only one count was recorded for this clone. The CDR3 bases are TGTGCCAGCAGCTTGGACGTTACGGGCAGGGGATTTGGAAACACCATATATTTT. Translated: CASSLDVTGRGFGNTIYF. This rearrangement joins TRBV5-6 to TRBJ1-3; the D gene is possibly TRBD1 (6 bases). Per germline, CDR1 SGHDT and CDR2 YYEEEE. V was pared by 0 bases and J by 3 bases, with 19 bases between. This CDR3 has 18 residues.

With regard to this clone: Other nucleotide sequences from this sample produce the same CDR3. The chain has TRBV29-1 and TRBJ1-1, with D hard to call. The V end was cut by 4 bases, the J end by 1 base, with 7 bases between. The CDR3 extends over 12 amino acids. Germline V gene lookup returns CDR1 SQVTM and CDR2 ANQGSEA. The CDR3 region has the DNA TGCAGCGTTGTATCAGGGAACACTGAAGCTTTCTTT. Translating it yields CSVVSGNTEAFF.

The chain combines TRBV6-6 with TRBJ2-1, with 7 bases lining up with TRBD2. The CDR3 totals 14 residues. The trim removed 2 bases at V and 7 bases at J, leaving 5 bases unmatched. Germline CDR1 and CDR2: MNHNY and SVGAGI (reference sequence). The CDR3 sequence: CASSYRREKNEQFF. The CDR3 DNA reads TGTGCCAGCAGTTACCGGCGGGAGAAGAATGAGCAGTTCTTC.

This rearrangement joins TRBV7-9 to TRBJ1-2; D is unclear. The germline V gene encodes CDR1 SEHNR and CDR2 FQNEAQ (reference sequence). The CDR3 is made up of 12 amino acids. Trimming took off 6 bases at V and 8 bases at J, with 13 bases between the two ends. As DNA, the CDR3 is TGTGCCAGCAGTCCAAGCCGAGAAGGCTACACCTTC. Translated, it gives CASSPSREGYTF.

The rearrangement uses TRBV5-5 and TRBJ2-2; 8 bases are shared with TRBD2. Trimming removed 0 bases from V and 2 bases from J; junction bases left unmatched: 6. The CDR3 contains 17 residues. Germline V gene sequence: CDR1 SGHKS, CDR2 YYEKEE (reference sequence). The CDR3 DNA follows: TGTGCCAGCAGCTTGGGACTAGCGTTAGGAAACACCGGGGAGCTGTTTTTT. This sequence encodes CASSLGLALGNTGELFF.

The V and J genes are TRBV7-2 and TRBJ2-2; D possibly corresponds to TRBD1 (5 bases). From germline, CDR1 is SGHTA and CDR2 FQGNSA. With 5 bases removed from V and 3 bases from J, the gap between germline ends came to 16 bases. CDR3 length equals 16 residues. CDR3 DNA: TGTGCCAGCAGCCTACAAGGGGTTGCTTACACCGGGGAGCTGTTTTTT. Translation: CASSLQGVAYTGELFF.

The chain couples TRBV7-2 to TRBJ2-7; D might be TRBD2 (6 bases). The CDR3 spans 13 residues. Germline V gives CDR1 SGHTA, CDR2 FQGNSA. Trimming removed 3 bases from V and 6 bases from J, with 12 bases in between. This CDR3 is CASSFAGTSEQYF. The CDR3 nucleotides read TGTGCCAGCAGCTTCGCCGGGACTTCCGAGCAGTACTTC.

Only a few counts were recorded for this clone. The V and J genes are TRBV10-3 and TRBJ1-5, with a weak D call TRBD1 (6 bases). The CDR3 extends over 16 amino acids. Deletions cut 5 bases from V and 0 bases from J, with 14 bases between. Germline V lookup: CDR1 ENHRY, CDR2 SYGVKD. DNA for the CDR3: TGTGCCATCAGTCCACAGGGACCCTATAGCAATCAGCCCCAGCATTTT. Amino acids: CAISPQGPYSNQPQHF.

There are a few counts of this clone. The chain combines TRBV2 with TRBJ1-2; TRBD1 aligns across 10 bases. The CDR3 has 15 amino acids. Germline trimming cut 6 bases from V and 2 bases from J; bases unmatched to any gene: 6. CDR1 and CDR2 (germline): SNHLY, FYNNEI. In DNA form, the CDR3 reads TGTGCCAGCAGACGGGGACAGGGGAACAACTATGGCTACACCTTC. This codes for CASRRGQGNNYGYTF.

The chain carries TRBV30 and TRBJ1-2; unclear D gene. Trimming removed 8 bases at V and 0 bases at J, with 13 bases between. The germline gives CDR1 GTSNPN, CDR2 SVGIG (reference sequence). This CDR3 contains 13 residues. The CDR3: CAGALATNYGYTF. The DNA for the CDR3 is TGTGCCGGTGCCCTGGCCACTAACTATGGCTACACCTTC.

The V call is TRBV5-5, the J call TRBJ2-3; the D is unclear. V was cut by 2 bases and J by 1 base, with 11 bases left in between. The CDR3 extends over 15 amino acids. Germline values: CDR1 SGHKS, CDR2 YYEKEE (reference sequence). The CDR3 region has the DNA TGTGCCAGCAGCTTAGTCTACGTGGGCACAGATACGCAGTATTTT. This gives the protein CASSLVYVGTDTQYF.